The T cell receptor (beta chain) described here comes from a study of beta chain features in type 1 diabetes. Overall study findings and caveats: Overrepresentation of cells with high TCR expression could result from cDNA sequencing.

The entirety of the isolated RNA underwent reverse transcription, so expressed TCRB transcripts were sequenced. Clones were sequenced by immunoSEQ multiplex PCR, and TCRdb holds only the in-frame ones, with some missing. Among hundreds of thousands of clones listed, about 12% were seen once. Germline loops: CDR1 SGHRS, CDR2 YFSETQ. V lost 2 bases, J lost 7 bases, and 7 bases stayed unmatched. This CDR3 is 15 amino acids long. This clone turned up a few times. What it binds is not known. The rearrangement joins TRBV5-1 to TRBJ2-1, with 9 bases that match TRBD2. The sequenced sample was naive CD4+ T cells from blood. This sequence originates from a young man in good health. In DNA form, the CDR3 reads TGCGCCAGCAGCTTAGTAGCGGGGGCCCGAAATGAGCAGTTCTTC. Its translation: CASSLVAGARNEQFF. Complete variable domain (other parts from reference TRBV5-1 and TRBJ2-1): KAGVTQTPRYLIKTRGQQVTLSCSPISGHRSVSWYQQTPGQGLQFLFEYFSETQRNKGNFPGRFSGRQFSNSRSEMNVSTLELGDSALYLCASSLVAGARNEQFFGPGTRLTVL.